These 27 T cell receptor beta chains originate from one sample sequenced in a study of cytomegalovirus exposure and HLA in healthy donors. PCR involved 60 Vbeta and 13 Jbeta primers. The protocol was immunoSEQ multiplex PCR, while the TCRdb copy is restricted to in-frame clones and leaves out a portion. The table shows under 85,000 clones, with 60% to 85% occurring only once. Sequenced sample: PBMCs. These receptor sequences come from a man between 40 and 49 years old in good health and CMV-seronegative.

The gene calls are TRBV6-6 and TRBJ1-5; 12 bases align to TRBD1. Per germline, CDR1 MNHNY and CDR2 SVGAGI (reference sequence). Trimming took 2 bases from V and 6 from J; bases not matched to a gene: 5. The CDR3 is made up of 16 amino acids. This CDR3 reads CASSYGTGGLGQPQHF. The DNA of the CDR3 is TGTGCCAGCAGTTACGGGACAGGGGGCTTGGGTCAGCCCCAGCATTTT.

This clone was observed a few times. V is TRBV6-5 and J is TRBJ2-3; D gene uncertain. V lost 4 bases and J lost 3, with 8 bases in between. This CDR3 contains 13 residues. From germline, CDR1 is MNHEY and CDR2 SVGAGI. CDR3 DNA: TGTGCCAGCAGTTTAGCCGGTACAGATACGCAGTATTTT. Protein product: CASSLAGTDTQYF.

The chain couples TRBV10-3 to TRBJ2-7; TRBD1 matches at 9 bases. V lost 10 bases to trimming and J lost 4 bases; unmatched junction nucleotides: 5. The CDR3 runs to 12 residues. The germline CDR1 and CDR2 sequences are ENHRY and SYGVKD. The CDR3 sequence: CATRTGEYEQYF. The CDR3 region has the DNA TGTGCCACGAGGACAGGGGAATACGAGCAGTACTTC.

The rearrangement uses TRBV7-3 and TRBJ2-2; maybe TRBD1 (5 bases). This CDR3 has 16 amino acids. The germline V gene encodes CDR1 SGHTA and CDR2 FQGTGA. The V and J ends lost 5 bases and 4 bases respectively, with 17 bases between them. CDR3 residues: CASSQAGKVSTGELFF. In DNA form, the CDR3 reads TGTGCCAGCAGCCAGGCAGGGAAAGTAAGCACCGGGGAGCTGTTTTTT.

This chain links TRBV11-2 with TRBJ2-1; TRBD2 aligns across 10 bases. Germline-derived CDR1 and CDR2 are SGHAT and FQNNGV. Trimming cost V 4 bases and J 8 bases; bases outside gene matches: 8. This CDR3 is built from 15 residues. CDR3 in DNA: TGTGCCAGCAGCTCCACTAGCGGGGTCAAAGATGAGCAGTTCTTC. It is translated as CASSSTSGVKDEQFF.

V and J are TRBV11-2 and TRBJ2-7; D gene uncertain. V dropped 5 bases and J dropped 2 bases, with 13 bases sitting between them. Germline CDR1 and CDR2: SGHAT and FQNNGV. CDR3 length: 14 amino acids. The CDR3 loop is CASSAVSRTYEQYF. The CDR3, as DNA: TGTGCCAGCAGCGCCGTTTCGCGGACCTACGAGCAGTACTTC.

V and J are TRBV5-8 and TRBJ2-4, with TRBD1 as a possible D gene (6 bases). The ends were cut back, 1 base at V and 8 bases at J, with 13 bases in the middle. Germline V gene lookup returns CDR1 SGHTS and CDR2 YDEGEE. The CDR3 loop spans 14 amino acids. Written as DNA, the CDR3 is TGTGCCAGCAGCTTGTGGGTGAAGGGGGACATTCAGTACTTC. This gives the protein CASSLWVKGDIQYF.

This chain joins TRBV10-3 and TRBJ1-5, with D possibly matching TRBD1 (6 bases). Germline CDR1 ENHRY, CDR2 SYGVKD. The CDR3 contains 13 residues. Trimming removed 6 bases from V and 1 base from J, with 7 bases in between. CDR3 sequence: CAISQGSNQPQHF. For the CDR3, the DNA is TGTGCCATCAGCCAGGGGAGCAATCAGCCCCAGCATTTT.

The gene calls are TRBV28 and TRBJ2-5; 8 bases align to TRBD1. CDR1 MDHEN and CDR2 SYDVKM come from the germline V gene. V was pared by 6 bases and J by 4 bases, with 13 bases of the junction left unmatched. The CDR3 spans 16 residues. CDR3 nucleotides: TGTGCCAGCAGGGATGTGAGACAGGGGAAAAGAGAGACCCAGTACTTC. It translates to CASRDVRQGKRETQYF.

V gene TRBV5-5 combines with J gene TRBJ2-7; D is possibly TRBD2 (6 bases). Germline assignment: CDR1 SGHKS and CDR2 YYEKEE (reference sequence). The length of the CDR3 is 16 residues. The V and J ends lost 0 bases and 0 bases respectively, with 13 bases between them. The CDR3 nucleotides are TGTGCCAGCAGCTTGGACGGGGGTGCCCTCTCCTACGAGCAGTACTTC. It is translated as CASSLDGGALSYEQYF.

This clone showed up just a few times. A junction boundary mismatches the germline segment, possibly from a read error. The J gene is TRBJ2-1, the V gene TRBV6-1; 10 bases are a match to TRBD1. The CDR3 covers 13 residues. Germline V gene lookup returns CDR1 MNHNS and CDR2 SASEGT. CDR3 nucleotide sequence: TGTGCCGGCAGACAGGGGGCTGCGAATGAGCAGTTCTTC. Translated: CAGRQGAANEQFF.

The chain uses TRBV11-2 and TRBJ1-1; 11 nucleotides agree with TRBD1. V trimming: 2 bases; J trimming: 4 bases; junction bases outside the gene matches: 6. Germline values: CDR1 SGHAT, CDR2 FQNNGV. The CDR3 extends over 16 amino acids. The DNA of the CDR3 is TGTGCCAGCAGCTTACTGGGGACAGGGGGTGTCACTGAAGCTTTCTTT. As protein: CASSLLGTGGVTEAFF. Supplemented by reference TRBV11-2 and TRBJ1-1, the full variable domain reads EAGVAQSPRYKIIEKRQSVAFWCNPISGHATLYWYQQILGQGPKLLIQFQNNGVVDDSQLPKDRFSAERLKGVDSTLKIQPAKLEDSAVYLCASSLLGTGGVTEAFFGQGTRLTVV.

V and J are TRBV19 and TRBJ2-3; the D gene is possibly TRBD2 (7 bases). There are 14 residues in the CDR3. Germline CDR1 and CDR2: LNHDA and SQIVND (reference sequence). With 4 bases removed from V and 4 bases from J, the gap between germline ends came to 12 bases. The CDR3 loop is CASSNIGGADTQYF. In DNA form, the CDR3 reads TGTGCCAGTAGTAATATAGGGGGGGCAGATACGCAGTATTTT.

V is TRBV29-1 and J is TRBJ2-5; a possible D gene is TRBD2 (5 bases). Between the trimmed V and J ends, which lost 3 bases and 3 bases, there was a span of 17 bases. The CDR3 is made up of 15 amino acids. Germline V CDR1 and CDR2: SQVTM, ANQGSEA. CDR3 coding DNA: TGCAGCGTTGATCGCCAAGCTAGCTTTAAAGAGACCCAGTACTTC. Protein sequence: CSVDRQASFKETQYF.

In this sample, this clone turned up a few times. The chain uses TRBV9 and TRBJ2-1; weak D call: TRBD2 (5 bases). From germline, CDR1 is SGDLS and CDR2 YYNGEE. V was pared by 4 bases and J by 3 bases, with 17 bases between. The CDR3 is 16 amino acids. The CDR3 region has the DNA TGTGCCAGCAGCCCAAAGGACTTCCGGGTCTACAATGAGCAGTTCTTC. Amino acid sequence: CASSPKDFRVYNEQFF.

The chain's CDR3 is CASSQRWGTLVMNTEAFF. The CDR3 region has the DNA TGTGCCAGCAGCCAACGATGGGGAACACTAGTAATGAACACTGAAGCTTTCTTT. The chain has TRBV14 and TRBJ1-1; D ambiguous. CDR3 length equals 18 residues. V lost 2 bases, J lost 0 bases, and 19 bases lay in between. In germline, CDR1 is SGHDN, CDR2 FVKESK.

The J gene is TRBJ2-7, the V gene TRBV2; 9 bases align to TRBD1. J was trimmed by 5 bases and V by 6 bases; bases with no gene match: 5. The germline V gene encodes CDR1 SNHLY and CDR2 FYNNEI. The CDR3 totals 13 residues. The CDR3 is CASRGTGRHEQYF. CDR3 bases: TGTGCCAGCAGGGGGACAGGGCGCCACGAGCAGTACTTC.

A word on this clone: Germline is not matched at one junction end, which may reflect a read error. The chain uses TRBV7-9 and TRBJ2-1; 14 nucleotides align to TRBD2. The CDR3 loop spans 18 amino acids. CDR1 is SEHNR, CDR2 FQNEAQ, per germline (reference sequence). Written as DNA, the CDR3 is TGTTCCAGCAGTACCGGACTAGCGGGAGGCTCCTTCTACAATGAGCAGTTCTTC. It translates to CSSSTGLAGGSFYNEQFF. The complete variable domain, with remaining parts taken from reference TRBV7-9 and TRBJ2-1, reads DTGVSQNPRHKITKRGQNVTFRCDPISEHNRLYWYRQTLGQGPEFLTYFQNEAQLEKSRLLSDRFSAERPKGSFSTLEIQRTEQGDSAMYLCSSSTGLAGGSFYNEQFFGPGTRLTVL.

This clone was counted between two and nine times. Other nucleotide sequences in the sample specify the same CDR3. The chain employs TRBV30 and TRBJ1-1, with D perhaps matching TRBD1 (5 bases). The CDR3 extends over 13 amino acids. With 2 bases removed from V and 0 bases from J, the gap between germline ends came to 7 bases. Germline values: CDR1 GTSNPN, CDR2 SVGIG (reference sequence). The DNA for the CDR3 is TGTGCCTGGAGTAGGGGTTTGAACACTGAAGCTTTCTTT. As protein: CAWSRGLNTEAFF.

As concerns this clone: As the CDR3 is not closed by the conserved phenylalanine or tryptophan, this likely results from a read error. This chain joins TRBV9 and TRBJ2-7; 8 nucleotides match TRBD1. J lost 4 bases, V lost 1 base, and 4 bases had no gene match. Looked up from germline, CDR1 is SGDLS and CDR2 is YYNGEE. This CDR3 has 14 residues. CDR3 in DNA: TGTGCCAGCAGCGTAAGTCAGGGGGCGTACGAGCAGTACCTC. Protein product: CASSVSQGAYEQYL.

About this clone: The junction shows a germline mismatch at one end, possibly a read error. This chain connects TRBV11-2 to TRBJ2-7; no clear D. The CDR3 is made up of 13 amino acids. Germline values: CDR1 SGHAT, CDR2 FQNNGV. The CDR3 DNA is TGTGCCAGCAGCTTACTAGGATCCTTCGAGCAGTACTTC. Its protein is CASSLLGSFEQYF. Full variable domain (outside the CDR3, taken from reference TRBV11-2 and TRBJ2-7): EAGVAQSPRYKIIEKRQSVAFWCNPISGHATLYWYQQILGQGPKLLIQFQNNGVVDDSQLPKDRFSAERLKGVDSTLKIQPAKLEDSAVYLCASSLLGSFEQYFGPGTRLTVT.

In this sample, this clone turned up once. The genes are TRBV27 and TRBJ1-6; maybe TRBD1 (6 bases). Deletions cut 1 base from V and 9 bases from J, with 16 bases between. CDR1 and CDR2 from the germline V gene are MNHEY and SMNVEV (reference sequence). CDR3 length: 16 residues. CDR3 nucleotides: TGTGCCAGCAGTTTATTTGCAGGGGCTGGGAGTTCACCCCTCCACTTT. Translating it yields CASSLFAGAGSSPLHF.

The genes are TRBV11-2 and TRBJ2-7; 10 bases match TRBD1. Germline V gene sequence: CDR1 SGHAT, CDR2 FQNNGV. This CDR3 contains 17 residues. Trimming took 1 base from V and 2 from J; bases not matched to a gene: 8. The CDR3 DNA is TGTGCCAGCAGCTTAGCCCCCTCCGGGACAGGGGCCTACGAGCAGTACTTC. Translated: CASSLAPSGTGAYEQYF.

The J gene is TRBJ1-5, the V gene TRBV19, with D possibly matching TRBD1 (5 bases). V lost 3 bases and J lost 6, with 18 bases in between. This CDR3 comprises 16 residues. CDR1 and CDR2 (germline): LNHDA, SQIVND (reference sequence). The CDR3 here is CASSITGPGGGQPQHF. Here the CDR3 DNA reads TGTGCCAGTAGTATTACGGGGCCGGGGGGTGGTCAGCCCCAGCATTTT.

The rearrangement uses TRBV18 and TRBJ2-7, with TRBD2 identical over 9 bases. With V trimmed by 3 bases and J by 4 bases, 13 bases remained unmatched. The germline V gene has CDR1 KGHSH and CDR2 LQKENI. The CDR3 extends over 17 amino acids. The CDR3 DNA is TGTGCCAGCTCACCCCGGGGCGTTAGCGGGAGTGGATACGAGCAGTACTTC. Its translation is CASSPRGVSGSGYEQYF.

The chain is built from TRBV6-6 and TRBJ1-1, with no clear D. Between the trimmed V and J ends, which lost 5 bases and 2 bases, there was a span of 3 bases. This CDR3 is 11 amino acids long. Germline V gene sequence: CDR1 MNHNY, CDR2 SVGAGI (reference sequence). The CDR3 loop is CASSINTEAFF. The DNA of the CDR3 is TGTGCCAGCAGTATAAACACTGAAGCTTTCTTT.

The CDR3 nucleotides are TGTGCCAGCAGTTTAACATACGCCCGTGGAGGACTGTTTTTT. As protein: CASSLTYARGGLFF. The chain uses TRBV28 and TRBJ1-4; D is uncertain. This CDR3 comprises 14 residues. Germline CDR1 is MDHEN and CDR2 is SYDVKM. Trimming removed 2 bases at V and 13 bases at J, with 17 bases between.